This T cell receptor beta chain was documented in a study of regulatory T cells in long-lasting Graves disease. For the study at large: Antithyroid drugs had been taken under 3 months by newly diagnosed Graves' patients.

Study findings and constraints: More public clonotypes were shared by persistent patients (around 2,600) than by new patients (approximately 1,000).

The sample holds many counts of this clonotype. Its antigen is currently unknown. Noted time point: newly diagnosed GD, antithyroid drugs for less than 3 months. From RNA extracted from PBMCs, the TCR library was made. Assembly of TCR beta libraries relied on iRepertoire HTBI primers together with Arm-PCR of CDR3 regions. Each CDR3 protein is one row after TCRdb ran MiXCR on the multiplex PCR reads. The sample records roughly 510,000 distinct CDR3 sequences, roughly a sixth being singletons. The V gene's germline CDR1 is SGHTA and CDR2 FQGNSA. The CDR3 spans 15 residues. The V gene lost 1 base and the J gene lost 5 bases, with 13 bases spanning the gap. These data also featured in a second study, about T cells in Graves' hyperthyroidism and ophthalmopathy. As that report states: Ophthalmopathy and stable hyperthyroidism were separated by a 13 V-J model.

The clonotype was recovered from a man aged 18 to 29 with Graves disease. The chain carries TRBV7-2 and TRBJ2-3, with D possibly matching TRBD2 (6 bases). The sample here was peripheral blood mononuclear cells (PBMCs), taken at new diagnosis, from a patient treated with antithyroid drugs. In DNA, the CDR3 is TGTGCCAGCAGCTTAGTTGCGGGATCAGTAGATACGCAGTATTTT. Translating it yields CASSLVAGSVDTQYF.